The clone carrying this T cell receptor (beta chain) was seen more than once but under ten times. The table came from immunoSEQ multiplex PCR; TCRdb's copy has only in-frame clones and leaves some out. Of about 300,000 clones detected, around 88% appear once; the ten largest clones hold around 1.7%. The data were taken from a study of blood T cell repertoires in COVID-19. Study as a whole: PBMCs, B-cell-depleted T cells, or T cells were the source of the cDNA or gDNA that made up the material.

CDR3 length: 14 residues. The V end was cut by 3 bases, the J end by 5 bases, with 14 bases between. From germline, CDR1 is MDHEN and CDR2 SYDVKM. The chain has TRBV28 and TRBJ2-7; TRBD2 is a possible D gene (6 bases). This receptor was identified in a woman aged 50 to 60 with acute or convalescent COVID-19. Input material: peripheral blood. CDR3 in amino acids: CASSFGGEENEQYF. The CDR3 DNA sequence: TGTGCCAGCAGTTTCGGTGGGGAGGAGAACGAGCAGTACTTC.